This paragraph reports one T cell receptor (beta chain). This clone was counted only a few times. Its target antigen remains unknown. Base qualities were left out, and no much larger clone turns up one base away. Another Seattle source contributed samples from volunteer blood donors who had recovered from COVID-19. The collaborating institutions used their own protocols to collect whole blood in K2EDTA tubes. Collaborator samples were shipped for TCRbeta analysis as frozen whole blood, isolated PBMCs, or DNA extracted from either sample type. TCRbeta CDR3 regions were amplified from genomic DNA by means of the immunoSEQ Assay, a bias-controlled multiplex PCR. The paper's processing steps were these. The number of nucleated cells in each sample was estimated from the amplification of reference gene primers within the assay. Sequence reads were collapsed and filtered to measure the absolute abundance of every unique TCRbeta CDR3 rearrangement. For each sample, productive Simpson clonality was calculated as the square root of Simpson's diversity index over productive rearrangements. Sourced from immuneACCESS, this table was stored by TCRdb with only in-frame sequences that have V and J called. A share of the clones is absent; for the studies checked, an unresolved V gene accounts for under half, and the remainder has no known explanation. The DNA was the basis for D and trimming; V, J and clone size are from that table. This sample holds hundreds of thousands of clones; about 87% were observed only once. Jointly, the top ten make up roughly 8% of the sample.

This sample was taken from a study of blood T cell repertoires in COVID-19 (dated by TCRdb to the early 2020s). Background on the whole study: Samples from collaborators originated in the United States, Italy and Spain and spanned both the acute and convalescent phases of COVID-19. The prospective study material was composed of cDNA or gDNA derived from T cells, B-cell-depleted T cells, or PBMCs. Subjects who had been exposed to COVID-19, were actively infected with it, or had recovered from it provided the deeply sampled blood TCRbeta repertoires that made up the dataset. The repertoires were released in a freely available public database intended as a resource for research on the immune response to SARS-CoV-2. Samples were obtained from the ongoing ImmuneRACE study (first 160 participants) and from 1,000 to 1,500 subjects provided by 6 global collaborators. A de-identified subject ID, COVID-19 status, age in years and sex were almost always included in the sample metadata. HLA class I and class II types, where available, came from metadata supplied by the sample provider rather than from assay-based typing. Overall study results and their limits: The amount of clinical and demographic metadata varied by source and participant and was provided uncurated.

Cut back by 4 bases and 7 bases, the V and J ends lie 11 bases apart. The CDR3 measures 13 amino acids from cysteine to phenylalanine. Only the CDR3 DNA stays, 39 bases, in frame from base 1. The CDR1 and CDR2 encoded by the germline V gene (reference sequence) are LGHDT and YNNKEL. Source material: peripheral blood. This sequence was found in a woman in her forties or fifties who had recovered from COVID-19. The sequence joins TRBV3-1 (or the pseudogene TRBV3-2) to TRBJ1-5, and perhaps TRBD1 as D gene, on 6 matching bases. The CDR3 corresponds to CASSLYRDQPQHF. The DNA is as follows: TGTGCCAGCAGCCTCTACAGGGACCAGCCCCAGCATTTT.